This is a list of T cell receptor beta chains from one sample in a study of blood T cell repertoires in COVID-19. The assay was immunoSEQ multiplex PCR, and TCRdb's table has in-frame clones only and misses some. Of some 300,000 clones in the sample, roughly 90% were seen once. The sequencing sample was made of peripheral blood. The receptors were sampled from a woman between 35 and 50 years old with COVID-19, enrolled during active disease. The CDR3 runs from the conserved cysteine through the conserved F or W. A D gene is named only where the DNA matches it firmly. Not all rows give a size; the values are once, few, many and, for expanded clones, a class.

V,size,J,length,D,CDR3,DNA
TRBV27,.,TRBJ1-1,17,.,CASSLNAARGLNTEAFF,TGTGCCAGCAGTTTAAACGCGGCCAGGGGCTTGAACACTGAAGCTTTCTTT
TRBV2,.,TRBJ1-2,14,TRBD1,CASSEAGTGYGYTF,TGTGCCAGCAGTGAAGCAGGGACAGGCTATGGCTACACCTTC
TRBV5-1,.,TRBJ2-5,14,.,CASSLTWPGETQYF,TGCGCCAGCAGCTTAACATGGCCCGGGGAGACCCAGTACTTC
TRBV7-3,.,TRBJ2-5,15,.,CASSFAGLAGETQYF,TGTGCCAGCAGCTTCGCGGGGCTTGCCGGGGAGACCCAGTACTTC
TRBV28,.,TRBJ1-6,15,.,CASTTGPGKSSPLHF,TGTGCCAGCACCACAGGGCCCGGGAAGAGTTCACCCCTCCACTTT
TRBV7-2,.,TRBJ2-3,15,TRBD2,CASSPGGAHTDTQYF,TGTGCCAGCAGCCCCGGGGGGGCCCACACAGATACGCAGTATTTT
TRBV7-2,.,TRBJ1-4,16,TRBD1,CASSPGRGQVSEKLFF,TGTGCCAGCAGCCCTGGTAGGGGGCAAGTTAGTGAAAAACTGTTTTTT
TRBV7-9,.,TRBJ1-2,12,.,CASSWTIAGYTF,TGTGCCAGCAGTTGGACAATCGCTGGCTACACCTTC
TRBV6-5,.,TRBJ1-2,15,TRBD1,CASSSRTGGIYGYTF,TGTGCCAGCAGCTCTAGGACAGGGGGCATATATGGCTACACCTTC
TRBV15,.,TRBJ2-2,16,.,CATSREAAGVTGELFF,TGTGCCACCAGCAGAGAAGCGGCAGGGGTCACCGGGGAGCTGTTTTTT
TRBV7-2,.,TRBJ1-2,15,.,CASSSAGLANYGYTF,TGTGCCAGCAGCTCCGCTGGACTGGCTAACTATGGCTACACCTTC
TRBV2,.,TRBJ1-5,15,.,CASSVVAGARQPQHF,TGTGCCAGCAGTGTTGTGGCAGGGGCGAGGCAGCCCCAGCATTTT
TRBV19,.,TRBJ2-2,15,TRBD1,CASSGTGGPTGELFF,TGTGCCAGTAGTGGGACAGGGGGCCCCACCGGGGAGCTGTTTTTT
TRBV7-2,once,TRBJ2-7,15,.,CASTLNLLASYEQYF,TGTGCCAGCACCTTAAATTTGCTAGCGAGTTACGAGCAGTACTTC
TRBV6-2/TRBV6-3,.,TRBJ2-2,13,.,CASSYLSTGELFF,TGTGCCAGCAGTTACCTGAGCACCGGGGAGCTGTTTTTT
TRBV27,.,TRBJ2-5,15,.,CASSLGTGWGETQYF,TGTGCCAGCAGTTTAGGCACAGGGTGGGGAGAGACCCAGTACTTC
TRBV5-6,.,TRBJ2-6,15,.,CASSSSRFPANVLTF,TGTGCCAGCAGCTCTAGCCGCTTTCCGGCCAACGTCCTGACTTTC
TRBV7-9,.,TRBJ2-7,11,.,CASSFQLEQYF,TGTGCCAGCAGCTTCCAACTCGAGCAGTACTTC
TRBV28,once,TRBJ1-2,15,TRBD1,CASSLTGAINYGYTF,TGTGCCAGCAGCCTAACAGGGGCGATTAACTATGGCTACACCTTC
TRBV28,.,TRBJ2-1,13,TRBD2,CATGLAGRMEGFF,TGTGCCACCGGACTAGCGGGTCGAATGGAGGGGTTCTTC
TRBV11-3,.,TRBJ1-1,15,.,CASSPSGQSNTEAFF,TGTGCCAGCAGCCCCTCCGGACAGTCGAACACTGAAGCTTTCTTT
TRBV28,once,TRBJ1-2,16,.,CASSFLGTEGNYGYTF,TGTGCCAGCAGTTTTCTTGGGACGGAGGGTAACTATGGCTACACCTTC
TRBV19,.,TRBJ1-5,16,.,CASSIDIGNMFQPQHF,TGTGCCAGTAGTATAGATATCGGGAATATGTTTCAGCCCCAGCATTTT
TRBV10-3,.,TRBJ1-1,13,.,CAISESGGTEAFF,TGTGCCATCAGTGAGTCGGGGGGCACTGAAGCTTTCTTT
TRBV27,.,TRBJ1-1,15,.,CASSPRTRLNTEAFF,TGTGCCAGCAGTCCCCGGACAAGGTTGAACACTGAAGCTTTCTTT
TRBV13,once,TRBJ2-7,13,.,CASSLQGTYEQYF,TGTGCCAGCTCTCTCCAGGGGACCTACGAGCAGTACTTC
TRBV28,.,TRBJ2-7,14,.,CASSLRTAPYEQYF,TGTGCCAGCAGTTTACGGACAGCACCCTACGAGCAGTACTTC
TRBV27,.,TRBJ2-2,15,TRBD1,CASSLGQGGTGELFF,TGTGCCAGCAGTTTAGGACAGGGCGGCACCGGGGAGCTGTTTTTT
TRBV5-4,.,TRBJ1-6,16,.,CASSFGNARANSPLHF,TGTGCCAGCAGCTTCGGGAACGCGCGTGCAAATTCACCCCTCCACTTT
TRBV5-1,.,TRBJ2-1,14,.,CASSLSNPPDEQFF,TGCGCCAGCAGCTTGAGTAACCCCCCGGATGAGCAGTTCTTC
TRBV12-3/TRBV12-4,.,TRBJ1-1,13,.,CASSFSRGTEAFF,TGTGCCAGCAGTTTTAGCAGGGGCACTGAAGCTTTCTTT
TRBV2,once,TRBJ2-7,15,TRBD1,CASSDRGQVAREQYF,TGTGCCAGCAGTGACCGGGGACAGGTCGCCCGCGAGCAGTACTTC
TRBV4-3,.,TRBJ2-5,17,.,CASSQGGRRLLGETQYF,TGCGCCAGCAGCCAAGGAGGGCGCAGGCTCCTCGGGGAGACCCAGTACTTC
TRBV7-2,once,TRBJ2-7,15,TRBD2,CASSHVGLAEYEQYF,TGTGCCAGCAGCCATGTCGGACTAGCGGAGTACGAGCAGTACTTC
TRBV4-3,.,TRBJ2-1,16,.,CASSQDMRLVPNEQFF,TGCGCCAGCAGCCAAGATATGAGGCTAGTCCCCAATGAGCAGTTCTTC
TRBV10-2,.,TRBJ2-1,17,TRBD2,CASSSTRLAGDYNEQFF,TGCGCCAGCTCCTCGACGCGACTAGCGGGAGACTACAATGAGCAGTTCTTC
TRBV7-3,.,TRBJ2-1,13,TRBD2,CASSRWTSGEQFF,TGTGCCAGCAGCCGATGGACTAGCGGTGAGCAGTTCTTC
TRBV7-9,once,TRBJ1-2,16,.,CASSLAAGAGAYGYTF,TGTGCCAGCAGCTTAGCGGCGGGGGCGGGTGCCTATGGCTACACCTTC
TRBV27,.,TRBJ2-7,14,TRBD1,CASSFGRGPYEQYF,TGTGCCAGCAGTTTCGGCAGGGGGCCCTACGAGCAGTACTTC
TRBV5-1,.,TRBJ2-1,14,.,CASAYVPDYNEQFF,TGCGCCAGCGCATATGTCCCAGACTACAATGAGCAGTTCTTC
TRBV6-2/TRBV6-3,.,TRBJ1-4,15,.,CASSYSSLPQEKLFF,TGTGCCAGCAGTTACTCCTCGTTGCCCCAGGAAAAACTGTTTTTT
TRBV28,.,TRBJ2-2,15,.,CASSPLGGPGGELFF,TGTGCCAGCAGCCCTCTGGGGGGTCCGGGCGGGGAGCTGTTTTTT
TRBV10-1,.,TRBJ2-5,16,TRBD1,CASSDLRDRHQETQYF,TGCGCCAGCAGCGATCTCCGGGACAGGCACCAAGAGACCCAGTACTTC
TRBV28,.,TRBJ2-6,14,.,CASSLREGTNVLTF,TGTGCCAGCAGTCTGCGGGAAGGGACCAACGTCCTGACTTTC
TRBV28,.,TRBJ2-2,16,.,CASSSPGAPGAGELFF,TGTGCCAGCAGTTCCCCCGGAGCCCCGGGAGCCGGGGAGCTGTTTTTT
TRBV6-4,.,TRBJ2-7,12,.,CATEGGSYEQYF,TGTGCCACCGAGGGAGGCTCCTACGAGCAGTACTTC